The sequence of this T cell receptor beta chain was determined in a study of blood T cell repertoires in COVID-19. In the study overall: Whether acute or convalescent, the COVID-19 samples came from the United States, Italy and Spain.

Some clones are missing from TCRdb's copy, which holds only in-frame ones; the method was immunoSEQ multiplex PCR. The sample has almost 400,000 clones; approximately 87% are singletons. The junction had 5 bases not matched to a gene; V was cut back by 3 bases and J by 4 bases. The germline CDR1 and CDR2 sequences are MRHNA and SNTAGT. This CDR3 is 15 amino acids long. Material for sequencing was PBMCs or T cells enriched from blood (not recorded which). The sequence derives from a young woman with acute COVID-19. V and J are TRBV6-4 and TRBJ1-5; 8 bases line up with TRBD1. The DNA for the CDR3 is TGTGCCAGCAGTGAGTATTGGACAGGGAATCAGCCCCAGCATTTT. It codes for CASSEYWTGNQPQHF.